This T cell receptor beta chain came from a study of blood T cell repertoires in COVID-19. Study-level information: Samples representing acute and convalescent COVID-19 were sourced from the United States, Italy and Spain. PBMCs, B-cell-depleted T cells, or T cells were the source of the cDNA or gDNA that made up the material.

Authors' methods: Reference gene primers were amplified, and this amplification served to estimate nucleated cell counts. The assay was immunoSEQ multiplex PCR, and TCRdb's table has in-frame clones only and misses some. V and J calls and clone size are those listed in that table; D and trimming were worked out from the DNA. Among 150,000 to 200,000 clones, roughly 76% were seen once, and the ten largest hold approximately 12%. Seattle cases were enrolled at active infection and followed longitudinally. The sequenced sample consisted of peripheral blood. The sequence came from a woman over 75 with COVID-19, enrolled during active disease.

The CDR3 bases are TGTGCCAGCAGTTTAGTACTAGCGGGCCACAATGAGCAGTTCTTC. This encodes CASSLVLAGHNEQFF. The V gene is TRBV28, the J gene TRBJ2-1, with 9 bases matching TRBD2. The germline CDR1 and CDR2 sequences are MDHEN and SYDVKM. The CDR3 loop spans 15 amino acids. The junction had 4 bases not matched to a gene; V was cut back by 2 bases and J by 5 bases.